A selection of T cell receptor beta chains follows, all from one sample in a study of post-analysis software for immune sequencing data. TCRdb re-derived calls from the PCR reads in MiXCR, one entry per CDR3 protein. The sample has about 770,000 distinct CDR3 sequences, about 45% seen once; the top ten hold just under 5%. Sequenced: blood. The origin of the receptors is a girl between 5 and 17 years old with multiple sclerosis. CDR3s leave out the opening cysteine and the closing phenylalanine or tryptophan.

J | V | CDR3
TRBJ2-1 | TRBV9 | ASSPQTGNHEQF
TRBJ2-3 | TRBV20-1 | SAREWAGTDTQY
TRBJ2-5 | TRBV6-6 | ASRHDAQETQY
TRBJ2-5 | TRBV20-1 | SARVGAVSQETQY
TRBJ2-7 | TRBV10-3 | AIGESQQWPEQY
TRBJ2-1 | TRBV6-6 | ASSYTASGRNEQF
TRBJ1-2 | TRBV29-1 | AAGGAENYGYT
TRBJ2-3 | TRBV28 | ASSFLRGHTDTQY
TRBJ2-1 | TRBV11-3 | ASSHGRGSHNEQF
TRBJ2-5 | TRBV12-3/TRBV12-4 | ASRSNMGGETQY
TRBJ2-7 | TRBV28 | ASSSAARQY
- | TRBV7-2 | ASSLAGLAGNEQY
TRBJ2-7 | TRBV7-3 | ASSPDANSYEQY
TRBJ1-2 | TRBV10-3 | AVSEQGNGYT
TRBJ2-1 | TRBV6-1 | ASTEGLAVNEQF
TRBJ1-2 | TRBV12-3/TRBV12-4 | ASSLGGARANYGYT
TRBJ2-5 | TRBV7-9 | ASSLADQQETQY
TRBJ2-3 | TRBV12-3/TRBV12-4 | ASSSSSDTQY
TRBJ2-7 | TRBV4-2 | ASSPLKQSSYEQY
TRBJ2-1 | TRBV4-1 | ASSSGGTSYNEQF
TRBJ2-5 | TRBV24-1 | ATSDGSKETQY
TRBJ2-1 | TRBV5-1 | ASSLGWDEAYNEQF
TRBJ2-1 | TRBV6-5 | ASSEVAGEQF
TRBJ2-1 | TRBV27 | ASSLWYGDEQF
TRBJ1-2 | TRBV7-9 | ASSPPTTTGTPFNYGYT
TRBJ2-1 | TRBV7-6 | ASSLVLGLAGGPGEQF
TRBJ1-2 | TRBV10-3 | AISEDQGAVGYT
TRBJ2-1 | TRBV18 | ASSHGLAGSYEQF
TRBJ1-2 | TRBV6-5 | ASSEGQGAFGYT
TRBJ2-7 | TRBV7-9 | ASSDPPQQGSSYEQY
- | TRBV10-3 | AISGTTSYPEQY
TRBJ2-7 | TRBV20-1 | SATSPSGSGEQY
TRBJ2-7 | TRBV6-1 | ASREGAGGSYEQY
TRBJ2-1 | TRBV7-8 | ASSLTRLASF
TRBJ2-1 | TRBV6-1 | ASSGLAGDPSYNEQF
TRBJ2-1 | TRBV15 | ATSRDLLAGVEQF
TRBJ2-7 | TRBV30 | AWSPWIGAEKSYEQY
TRBJ2-1 | TRBV4-2 | ASSQEGGTLPYNEQF
- | TRBV7-9 | ASRVAGTHGTQY